One sample yielded the 31 T cell receptor beta chains listed below, sequenced in a study of cytomegalovirus exposure and HLA in healthy donors. Use of 60 Vbeta and 13 Jbeta primers characterized the PCR. TCRdb's table, derived via immunoSEQ multiplex PCR, lists solely in-frame clones and lacks some. The table has 60,000 to 70,000 clones, about four fifths seen once; the top ten hold 3.5% to 5%. Material for sequencing was PBMCs. These receptors came from a woman aged 30 to 39 in good health and CMV-seronegative.

The chain's CDR3 is CSVGHSSGNTIYF. The CDR3 region has the DNA TGCAGCGTAGGACACAGCTCTGGAAACACCATATATTTT. This chain links TRBV29-1 with TRBJ1-3; D may be TRBD1 (5 bases). The germline V gene encodes CDR1 SQVTM and CDR2 ANQGSEA. The CDR3 length is 13 residues. V was cut by 6 bases and J by 0 bases, with 9 bases left in between.

The rearrangement uses TRBV28 and TRBJ1-2, with D possibly TRBD1 on 6 matching bases. The V gene lost 5 bases and the J gene lost 3 bases, with 13 bases spanning the gap. CDR1 MDHEN and CDR2 SYDVKM come from the germline V gene. The CDR3 extends over 14 amino acids. The CDR3 DNA is TGTGCCAGCAGTCCCTTGGACAGATACTATGGCTACACCTTC. Translated: CASSPLDRYYGYTF.

The chain uses TRBV13 and TRBJ2-3; perhaps TRBD1 as D (6 bases). V lost 3 bases and J lost 8, with 12 bases in between. The germline V gene has CDR1 PRHDT and CDR2 FYEKMQ (reference sequence). The CDR3 sequence is 13 residues long. The CDR3 protein is CASSFEGDPTQYF. The CDR3 DNA follows: TGTGCCAGCAGCTTCGAGGGGGACCCTACGCAGTATTTT.

The J gene is TRBJ2-1, the V gene TRBV4-1; 9 nucleotides line up with TRBD1. V shed 1 base, J shed 4 bases, and the junction held 5 bases outside the gene matches. The CDR3 has 16 residues. Germline V CDR1 and CDR2: MGHRA, YSYEKL. The CDR3 bases are TGCGCCAGCAGCCAAGGAGGACAGGGGTATTACAATGAGCAGTTCTTC. Translated: CASSQGGQGYYNEQFF.

Only one count was recorded for this clone. V is TRBV29-1 and J is TRBJ2-5, with 13 bases aligning to TRBD2. CDR1 SQVTM and CDR2 ANQGSEA come from the germline V gene. This CDR3 has 14 residues. J gave up 1 base and V 6 bases, and 2 bases lay outside the gene matches. CDR3 residues: CSVRLAGGQETQYF. Written as DNA, the CDR3 is TGCAGCGTGCGACTAGCGGGGGGCCAAGAGACCCAGTACTTC. Based on the CDR3 plus reference TRBV29-1 and TRBJ2-5, the full variable domain is SAVISQKPSRDICQRGTSLTIQCQVDSQVTMMFWYRQQPGQSLTLIATANQGSEATYESGFVIDKFPISRPNLTFSTLTVSNMSPEDSSIYLCSVRLAGGQETQYFGPGTRLLVL.

The chain employs TRBV6-5 and TRBJ2-7; possible D gene TRBD1, 6 bases. Germline CDR1 is MNHEY and CDR2 is SVGAGI. The CDR3 is made up of 13 amino acids. The CDR3 sequence is CSTKRTGSGEQYF. The CDR3 DNA sequence: TGTTCCACCAAACGAACAGGGAGTGGCGAGCAGTACTTC.

The chain links TRBV29-1 to TRBJ2-7, with D tentatively TRBD2 (6 bases). Germline assignment: CDR1 SQVTM and CDR2 ANQGSEA. The ends were cut back, 4 bases at V and 0 bases at J, with 19 bases in the middle. The CDR3 covers 16 residues. CDR3 sequence: CSVVGTGDFGSYEQYF. CDR3 coding DNA: TGCAGCGTTGTGGGCACGGGGGACTTTGGCTCCTACGAGCAGTACTTC.

The chain's CDR3 is CASSYGELNTEAFF. As DNA, the CDR3 is TGTGCCAGCAGTTACGGGGAGCTGAACACTGAAGCTTTCTTT. V and J are TRBV6-5 and TRBJ1-1; D unclear. This CDR3 is 14 amino acids long. The germline V and J ends were trimmed by 2 bases and 0 bases, with 7 bases remaining between them. Germline values: CDR1 MNHEY, CDR2 SVGAGI.

Note on this clone: The same CDR3 is also encoded by other DNA sequences in this sample. This chain uses TRBV29-1 with TRBJ2-1; D is ambiguous. Trimming left V 2 bases short and J 4 bases short, with 6 bases between. Germline CDR1 is SQVTM and CDR2 is ANQGSEA. The CDR3 length is 12 residues. The CDR3 protein is CSVEYSYNEQFF. CDR3 DNA sequence: TGCAGCGTTGAATACAGTTACAATGAGCAGTTCTTC.

This clone came up once. The chain couples TRBV14 to TRBJ2-2; D call uncertain. CDR1 and CDR2 from the germline V gene are SGHDN and FVKESK. The CDR3 consists of 13 residues. Trimming shortened V by 0 bases and J by 7 bases, and 6 bases separated the two germline ends. The CDR3 region has the DNA TGTGCCAGCAGCCAAGACGGCGGCGGGGAGCTGTTTTTT. This translates into CASSQDGGGELFF.

The genes are TRBV5-8 and TRBJ2-7; tentative D call: TRBD1 (5 bases). The CDR3 loop spans 16 amino acids. V was shortened by 3 bases and J by 4 bases, with 20 bases between the two germline ends. In germline, CDR1 is SGHTS, CDR2 YDEGEE. In nucleotides, the CDR3 is TGTGCCAGCAGCTCTCCAAAGATGGCAGGGTCGTACGAGCAGTACTTC. It yields the protein CASSSPKMAGSYEQYF.

The CDR3 DNA reads as TGTGCCAGCAGAACGGGGACAGCCTATGGCTACACCTTC. Translating gives CASRTGTAYGYTF. The V and J genes are TRBV6-5 and TRBJ1-2; TRBD1 agrees at 7 bases. The J segment lost 4 bases and the V segment lost 6 bases, leaving 5 bases of the junction unmatched. Germline assignment: CDR1 MNHEY and CDR2 SVGAGI. There are 13 residues in the CDR3.

This rearrangement joins TRBV10-2 to TRBJ2-2, with 11 bases aligning to TRBD2. Losses at the gene ends were 6 bases for V and 7 bases for J; bases not matched to a gene: 10. CDR1 is WSHSY, CDR2 SAAADI, per germline. The CDR3 consists of 16 residues. The CDR3 protein is CASRFSGGGAGGELFF. For the CDR3, the DNA is TGCGCCAGCAGATTTAGCGGGGGGGGAGCGGGCGGGGAGCTGTTTTTT.

The J gene is TRBJ2-3, the V gene TRBV25-1, with TRBD2 identical over 7 bases. This CDR3 has 15 amino acids. Looked up from germline, CDR1 is MGHDK and CDR2 is SYGVNS. With V trimmed by 8 bases and J by 1 base, 9 bases remained unmatched. The CDR3 bases are TGTGCCAGCGCGTTTTCGGCGGGGGGCACAGATACGCAGTATTTT. The encoded protein is CASAFSAGGTDTQYF.

This clone was seen a single time. The V call is TRBV4-3, the J call TRBJ1-1; D is unresolved. CDR1 and CDR2 from the germline V gene are LGHNA and YSLEER. The germline V and J ends were trimmed by 2 bases and 1 base, with 17 bases remaining between them. CDR3 length equals 17 residues. The CDR3 here is CASSQFLAGTSNTEAFF. The DNA of the CDR3 is TGCGCCAGCAGCCAATTTCTTGCAGGAACCTCGAACACTGAAGCTTTCTTT.

V and J are TRBV7-9 and TRBJ2-3, with 9 nucleotides matching TRBD2. Germline CDR1 SEHNR, CDR2 FQNEAQ (reference sequence). J gave up 7 bases and V 6 bases, and 8 bases lay outside the gene matches. The length of the CDR3 is 14 residues. This chain's CDR3 is CASRTSGWIYTQYF. CDR3 nucleotides: TGTGCCAGCAGGACTAGCGGCTGGATTTATACGCAGTATTTT. The full variable domain, rest sourced from reference TRBV7-9 and TRBJ2-3, is DTGVSQNPRHKITKRGQNVTFRCDPISEHNRLYWYRQTLGQGPEFLTYFQNEAQLEKSRLLSDRFSAERPKGSFSTLEIQRTEQGDSAMYLCASRTSGWIYTQYFGPGTRLTVL.

The rearrangement joins TRBV5-1 to TRBJ1-2, with 7 bases matching TRBD1. Germline CDR1 and CDR2: SGHRS and YFSETQ. The V gene end was trimmed by 3 bases and the J gene end by 2 bases; junction bases not matched to a gene: 10. CDR3 size: 16 residues. The CDR3 sequence: CASSYSRGQLNYGYTF. The CDR3 DNA sequence: TGCGCCAGCAGCTACTCGAGGGGGCAGTTGAACTATGGCTACACCTTC.

The chain has TRBV6-5 and TRBJ1-1; 7 positions agree with TRBD1. The CDR3 covers 15 residues. Germline V gene lookup returns CDR1 MNHEY and CDR2 SVGAGI. With V trimmed by 4 bases and J by 0 bases, 5 bases remained unmatched. In DNA, the CDR3 is TGTGCCAGCAGTTCAGCAGGGGGTATGAACACTGAAGCTTTCTTT. This codes for CASSSAGGMNTEAFF.

The chain recombines TRBV4-1 with TRBJ1-6; TRBD1 matches 8 bases. The CDR3 consists of 18 residues. The V segment lost 3 bases and the J segment 7 bases; nucleotides outside the gene matches: 14. CDR1 MGHRA and CDR2 YSYEKL come from the germline V gene. CDR3 loop: CASSQGPGTGLGNSPLHF. The CDR3 DNA reads as TGCGCCAGCAGCCAGGGTCCCGGGACAGGTTTAGGGAATTCACCCCTCCACTTT.

The rearrangement uses TRBV5-1 and TRBJ2-3, with D possibly matching TRBD1 (8 bases). This CDR3 is built from 16 residues. The germline gives CDR1 SGHRS, CDR2 YFSETQ. The V gene lost 4 bases and the J gene lost 1 base, with 16 bases spanning the gap. The CDR3 protein is CASSPPTGGGTDTQYF. The CDR3 DNA sequence: TGCGCCAGCAGCCCGCCAACAGGGGGGGGCACAGATACGCAGTATTTT.

The chain joins TRBV6-5 to TRBJ1-3; 7 positions agree with TRBD1. CDR3 length equals 15 residues. J gave up 4 bases and V 5 bases, and 8 bases lay outside the gene matches. Germline V gene lookup returns CDR1 MNHEY and CDR2 SVGAGI. Here the CDR3 DNA reads TGTGCCAGCAGTCCCTTGGCGGACAGGGGAAACACCATATATTTT. It is translated as CASSPLADRGNTIYF.

The chain employs TRBV18 and TRBJ2-7; 12 bases map to TRBD1. V trimming: 5 bases; J trimming: 4 bases; junction bases outside the gene matches: 3. Germline lookup yields CDR1 KGHSH and CDR2 LQKENI. The CDR3 covers 14 residues. The CDR3 DNA reads TGTGCCAGCTCAGGGACAGGGGGCAAGTACGAGCAGTACTTC. Translating gives CASSGTGGKYEQYF.

The chain carries TRBV28 and TRBJ2-7, with 8 positions matching TRBD2. The CDR3 runs 13 residues. Trimming at V came to 8 bases and at J to 6 bases, leaving 9 bases not matched to a gene. Germline V gene lookup returns CDR1 MDHEN and CDR2 SYDVKM. The CDR3 protein is CASGSGGDREQYF. In DNA form, the CDR3 reads TGTGCCAGCGGGTCGGGGGGGGATCGCGAGCAGTACTTC.

The V call is TRBV5-1, the J call TRBJ2-1; tentative D call: TRBD2 (5 bases). Germline V CDR1 and CDR2: SGHRS, YFSETQ. Trimming took off 0 bases at V and 9 bases at J, with 13 bases between the two ends. The length of the CDR3 is 14 residues. The CDR3, as DNA: TGCGCCAGCAGCTTGGGGACTCGGGCGGGTGAGCAGTTCTTC. Protein sequence: CASSLGTRAGEQFF.

CDR3 residues: CAISEPSTVANYGYTF. CDR3 bases: TGTGCCATCAGTGAGCCGTCGACAGTAGCTAACTATGGCTACACCTTC. This rearrangement joins TRBV10-3 to TRBJ1-2; D may be TRBD1 (5 bases). Per germline, CDR1 ENHRY and CDR2 SYGVKD. This CDR3 contains 16 residues. The germline V and J ends were trimmed by 2 bases and 0 bases, with 13 bases remaining between them.

A note on this clone: One end of the junction varies from germline; a read error may be responsible. The rearrangement joins TRBV19 to TRBJ2-2, with D perhaps TRBD2 (6 bases). The CDR3 extends over 15 amino acids. Germline V gene sequence: CDR1 LNHDA, CDR2 SQIVND (reference sequence). The CDR3 is CASTPAGPNAGELFF. The CDR3 DNA reads TGTGCCAGTACGCCGGCGGGACCGAACGCCGGGGAGCTGTTTTTT.

This clone turned up a few times. The rearrangement uses TRBV5-1 and TRBJ1-3; TRBD1 might be the D (6 bases). V lost 2 bases and J 1 base, leaving 7 bases between the germline ends. CDR1 is SGHRS, CDR2 YFSETQ, per germline. The CDR3 loop spans 14 amino acids. In DNA, the CDR3 is TGCGCCAGCAGCTTACAGGGATCTGGAAACACCATATATTTT. Encoded protein: CASSLQGSGNTIYF.

V usage is TRBV19 and J usage is TRBJ1-1, with D maybe TRBD1 (5 bases). The ends were cut back, 6 bases at V and 5 bases at J, with 13 bases in the middle. The CDR3 is 13 residues long. The germline gives CDR1 LNHDA, CDR2 SQIVND (reference sequence). CDR3 nucleotide sequence: TGTGCCAGTAGCAGGAGGGGTATAACTGAAGCTTTCTTT. Its protein is CASSRRGITEAFF.

This chain uses TRBV10-2 with TRBJ2-7; possibly TRBD2 for D (5 bases). There are 12 residues in the CDR3. V was shortened by 4 bases and J by 3 bases, with 7 bases between the two germline ends. Germline V gene data show CDR1 as WSHSY and CDR2 as SAAADI. In nucleotides, the CDR3 is TGCGCCAGCAGTGTGGGGAGCTACGAGCAGTACTTC. This sequence encodes CASSVGSYEQYF.

The V and J genes are TRBV13 and TRBJ1-4, with 8 bases lining up with TRBD1. The germline V gene has CDR1 PRHDT and CDR2 FYEKMQ (reference sequence). The CDR3 length is 15 residues. Losses at the gene ends were 5 bases for V and 6 bases for J; bases not matched to a gene: 8. CDR3 bases: TGTGCCAGCAGCGCATCGCCGGGACAGGATGAAAAACTGTTTTTT. This sequence encodes CASSASPGQDEKLFF.

The chain links TRBV28 to TRBJ2-1; D call uncertain. Germline assignment: CDR1 MDHEN and CDR2 SYDVKM. Trimming cost V 3 bases and J 2 bases, with 14 bases left between them. This CDR3 has 16 residues. The CDR3 DNA reads as TGTGCCAGCAGTTTCATGCAGGTACCCCCCTACAATGAGCAGTTCTTC. As protein: CASSFMQVPPYNEQFF.